A single T cell receptor (beta chain) is shown here with its context. The antigen it binds to is not known. No clone much larger than this one lies a single base away; base qualities are absent. The CDR3, cysteine through phenylalanine, is 12 amino acids long. Kept here is only the CDR3 DNA, which spans 36 bases and is read in frame from base 1. The germline V gene sets CDR1 to SGHTA and CDR2 to FQGNSA. V and J lose 3 bases and 7 bases, and a span of 7 bases separates them. The record originates from a study of T-cell reconstitution after alpha-beta-depleted transplantation in children listed by TCRdb under 2016. In terms of the full investigation: The study quantitatively tracked T-cell immune reconstitution after TCRalphabeta/CD19-depleted allogeneic hematopoietic cell transplantation in children using TCR repertoire profiling.

Preparation of the library involved PCR. The reads were generated on an Illumina HiSeq 2500. TCR library preparation used molecular barcoding, with unique molecular identifiers applied to normalize quantification of the TCRbeta repertoire. TCRdb took the public reads, trimmed them with fastp at Q25, ran MiXCR for clone calling and kept in-frame beta chains. Rows merge per CDR3 protein into single entries with the most common DNA and genes. The sample contains 210,000 or so distinct CDR3 sequences, roughly a tenth of them found a single time. The ten largest clones capture approximately 5.9% of the sample.

The rearranged chain carries TRBV7-2 and TRBJ1-5, with the D gene call left open. This TCR was recovered from a human donor who donated a stem cell graft to a child with acute lymphoblastic leukemia. This sample comprised PBMCs from the stem cell graft donor, obtained from the stem cell graft. The nucleotide sequence reads TGTGCCAGCAGCTTCCTAGGGCAGCCCCAGCATTTT. This gives the protein CASSFLGQPQHF.